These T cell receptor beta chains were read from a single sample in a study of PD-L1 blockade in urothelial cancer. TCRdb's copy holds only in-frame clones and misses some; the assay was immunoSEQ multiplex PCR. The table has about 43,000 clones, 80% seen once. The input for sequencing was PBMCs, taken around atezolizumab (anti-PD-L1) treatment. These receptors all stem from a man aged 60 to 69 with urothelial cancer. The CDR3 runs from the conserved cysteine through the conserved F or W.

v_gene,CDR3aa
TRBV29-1,CSVRDRGNNEQFF
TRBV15,CATSSQLTTSGRTDTQYF
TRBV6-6,CAGSKGPAYNEQFF
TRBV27,CASSIQGAVSEAFF
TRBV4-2,CASSQRTGSNEQFF
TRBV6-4,CASSSPRQECEKLFF
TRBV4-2,CASSHDRGNTEAFF
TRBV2,CASSDLVAGRSRETQYF
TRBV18,CASSPQNQQVTGEQYF
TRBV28,CASSLGATSTDTQYF
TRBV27,CASRRTSGLAGYNEQFF
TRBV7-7,CASSLVFTLPTRLQGRNTEAFF
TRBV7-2,CASSSPQGGIYTDTQYF
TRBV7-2,CASSPGGAGHYEQYF
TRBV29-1,CSVPAGDGYTF
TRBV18,CASSVAGNQPQHF
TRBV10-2,CASSEPLGNTGELFF
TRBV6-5,CASSYSRNYEQYF
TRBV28,CASSTGGLNQPQHF
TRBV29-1,CSVEKSGTSRGEQFF
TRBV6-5,CASRGVDRAGEQYF
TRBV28,CASSRARFTGIRVYEQYF
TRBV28,CASTPGTAQETQYF
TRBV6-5,CASSSSTGAEYNEQFF